A selection of T cell receptor beta chains follows, all from one sample in a study of CD8+CD57+ T cells in acquired aplastic anemia. In TCRdb, the reads were re-called with MiXCR into one record per CDR3 protein. The sample lists a few hundred thousand distinct CDR3 sequences, 56% occurring once. Sequencing was done on a sample of sorted CD4+, CD8+, or CD8+CD57+ T cells (not recorded which) from PBMCs. The receptors stem from a human donor with severe aplastic anemia or a healthy control (not recorded which). Both conserved end residues are trimmed from each CDR3. D genes are given only for firm matches. For some rows the clone size is stated as once, few or many, or as a class when expanded; others skip it.

d_call | v_call | clone_size | cdr3_aa
TRBD1 | TRBV2 | . | ASSQDRGQNYGYT
. | TRBV10-3 | few | AISEGAGHGYT
TRBD1 | TRBV10-3 | . | AISGPGQGTYEQY
TRBD1 | TRBV3-1 | . | ASSLRDRVTGELF
. | TRBV5-1 | . | ASSDPGGEQF
. | TRBV24-1 | . | ARATVTSNQPQH
TRBD2 | TRBV7-8 | many | ASSQGLAGEGETQY
. | TRBV7-3 | many | ASSSTAQETQY
. | TRBV5-5 | . | ASSLRFRQEDSPLH
. | TRBV7-3 | . | ASSLDDNPDTQY
. | TRBV9 | many | ASSQGPPQETQY
. | TRBV4-1 | many | ASSQELYWKGFEQY
TRBD2 | TRBV6-1 | many | ASKSSGDSYEQY
TRBD2 | TRBV7-8 | . | ASSWDWGGGYEQY
TRBD1 | TRBV19 | . | ASSSLAGTVHRGNSPLH
TRBD1 | TRBV9 | many | ASSVSGQGADNSPLH
. | TRBV7-2 | . | ASSIPGEGETQY
TRBD2 | TRBV10-2 | . | ASSESPRASGKGCEQF
. | TRBV7-2 | once | ASNGRNQETQY
TRBD1 | TRBV7-2 | many | ASSFDRGAAF
TRBD2 | TRBV24-1 | . | AATSGSTQY
TRBD2 | TRBV7-2 | . | ASSLGRRLAGTLQETQY
TRBD2 | TRBV25-1 | . | ASKGSGSQETQY
TRBD1 | TRBV9 | . | ASSVAITGATEAF
. | TRBV7-2 | . | ASSLEEGTGEQF
. | TRBV10-3 | . | AISEFQGGETQY
. | TRBV4-1 | . | ASSQGNWGAGETQY
TRBD1 | TRBV4-3 | many | ASSQGDRGAYEQY
TRBD1 | TRBV2 | few | ASSPGQGSDEQF
. | TRBV10-3 | . | AISAVGVQETQY
. | TRBV6-1 | many | ASSVAGTGTGELF
. | TRBV20-1 | . | SARGEGIDTQY
. | TRBV29-1 | . | SVPTIGGYT
. | TRBV7-2 | . | TSSRDGSSYEQY
TRBD2 | TRBV7-8 | . | ASSLRRAGVTYEQY
. | TRBV7-6 | . | ASSAESMNTEAF
. | TRBV12-3/TRBV12-4 | once | ASSLSEVYEQY
. | TRBV20-1 | once | SATPYNEQF